The 31 T cell receptor beta chains listed next were all sequenced from one sample in a study of cytomegalovirus exposure and HLA in healthy donors. This PCR relied on a set of 60 Vbeta primers and 13 Jbeta primers. Sequenced by immunoSEQ multiplex PCR; TCRdb stores in-frame clones only, minus some. The sample has about 190,000 clones, around nine tenths seen once. Sequenced sample: PBMCs. These receptors were collected from a woman between 18 and 29 years old in good health and CMV-seronegative.

V gene TRBV5-1 combines with J gene TRBJ1-5; weak D call: TRBD1 (5 bases). The CDR3 is made up of 13 amino acids. Germline V gives CDR1 SGHRS, CDR2 YFSETQ. The V end lost 0 bases, the J end lost 4 bases, and 5 bases lay between the germline ends. CDR3 sequence (DNA): TGCGCCAGCAGCTTGGGACAGAATCAGCCCCAGCATTTT. Its translation: CASSLGQNQPQHF.

The CDR3 loop reads CASSPGGPYEQYF. As DNA, the CDR3 is TGTGCCAGCAGTCCCGGGGGGCCCTACGAGCAGTACTTC. The gene calls are TRBV7-2 and TRBJ2-7; maybe TRBD2 (7 bases). V lost 6 bases and J lost 2, with 11 bases in between. Germline loops: CDR1 SGHTA, CDR2 FQGNSA. The CDR3 is 13 residues long. The full variable domain, its missing parts supplied by reference TRBV7-2 and TRBJ2-7, is GAGVSQSPSNKVTEKGKDVELRCDPISGHTALYWYRQSLGQGLEFLIYFQGNSAPDKSGLPSDRFSAERTGGSVSTLTIQRTQQEDSAVYLCASSPGGPYEQYFGPGTRLTVT.

V is TRBV5-1 and J is TRBJ1-2; 8 nucleotides match TRBD1. V shed 0 bases, J shed 2 bases, and the junction held 3 bases outside the gene matches. The length of the CDR3 is 15 residues. Germline CDR1 and CDR2: SGHRS and YFSETQ. The CDR3 region has the DNA TGCGCCAGCAGCTTGGGGACAGGGCCAAACTATGGCTACACCTTC. It is translated as CASSLGTGPNYGYTF.

The genes are TRBV25-1 and TRBJ1-1, with a tentative D call TRBD1 (5 bases). The germline CDR1 and CDR2 sequences are MGHDK and SYGVNS. The CDR3 has 14 residues. V was trimmed by 8 bases and J by 2 bases, leaving 15 bases between them. The CDR3 DNA reads TGTGCCAGCCCCTGGGGGGGGGATAACACTGAAGCTTTCTTT. Translated: CASPWGGDNTEAFF.

V usage is TRBV11-2 and J usage is TRBJ2-1, with D tentatively TRBD2 (5 bases). Trimming left V 5 bases short and J 1 base short, with 12 bases between. The V gene's germline CDR1 is SGHAT and CDR2 FQNNGV. CDR3 length equals 15 residues. Here the CDR3 reads CASSGSRGSYNEQFF. The CDR3 DNA sequence: TGTGCCAGCAGCGGGTCCCGGGGTTCCTACAATGAGCAGTTCTTC. Drawing the rest from reference TRBV11-2 and TRBJ2-1, the complete variable domain is EAGVAQSPRYKIIEKRQSVAFWCNPISGHATLYWYQQILGQGPKLLIQFQNNGVVDDSQLPKDRFSAERLKGVDSTLKIQPAKLEDSAVYLCASSGSRGSYNEQFFGPGTRLTVL.

The rearrangement joins TRBV7-6 to TRBJ2-5; 8 nucleotides align to TRBD1. The V gene end was trimmed by 5 bases and the J gene end by 2 bases; junction bases not matched to a gene: 7. The germline gives CDR1 SGHVS, CDR2 FNYEAQ. The CDR3 is 15 amino acids. Written as DNA, the CDR3 is TGTGCCAGCAGCGCAAGGACAGGGCGTCAAGAGACCCAGTACTTC. It specifies CASSARTGRQETQYF.

This rearrangement joins TRBV2 to TRBJ1-1; D is unresolved. The ends were cut back, 6 bases at V and 8 bases at J, with 7 bases in the middle. Germline V lookup: CDR1 SNHLY, CDR2 FYNNEI. The CDR3 is 10 amino acids. CDR3 loop: CASRGGEAFF. The CDR3 DNA follows: TGTGCCAGCAGAGGAGGGGAAGCTTTCTTT.

The rearrangement links TRBV6-1 to TRBJ1-1; TRBD1 might be the D (6 bases). With 8 bases removed from V and 2 bases from J, the gap between germline ends came to 15 bases. The germline gives CDR1 MNHNS, CDR2 SASEGT. This CDR3 contains 14 residues. DNA for the CDR3: TGTGCCAGCCTAAAAGGGGGTCTAAACACTGAAGCTTTCTTT. Translating it yields CASLKGGLNTEAFF.

The chain links TRBV29-1 to TRBJ2-5, with 12 positions matching TRBD2. The CDR3 loop spans 17 amino acids. Germline V gene data show CDR1 as SQVTM and CDR2 as ANQGSEA. V lost 6 bases, J lost 2 bases, and 13 bases stayed unmatched. CDR3 protein: CSVVSGLAGQLQETQYF. The CDR3, as DNA: TGCAGCGTCGTCTCGGGACTAGCGGGTCAACTACAAGAGACCCAGTACTTC.

The chain has TRBV6-5 and TRBJ2-1; 7 bases agree with TRBD2. The trim removed 5 bases at V and 1 base at J, leaving 5 bases unmatched. This CDR3 is 15 amino acids long. Germline loops: CDR1 MNHEY, CDR2 SVGAGI. CDR3 residues: CASSTSAFSYNEQFF. CDR3 sequence (DNA): TGTGCCAGCAGTACTAGCGCCTTTTCCTACAATGAGCAGTTCTTC.

The J gene is TRBJ1-1, the V gene TRBV27, with D hard to call. The germline CDR1 and CDR2 sequences are MNHEY and SMNVEV (reference sequence). V was trimmed by 5 bases and J by 8 bases, leaving 15 bases between them. This CDR3 has 13 amino acids. CDR3 region: CASSLTGSPEAFF. CDR3 coding DNA: TGTGCCAGCAGTCTTACCGGGAGCCCCGAAGCTTTCTTT.

This sequence joins TRBV18 and TRBJ1-1, with 7 bases matching TRBD1. Germline V gene lookup returns CDR1 KGHSH and CDR2 LQKENI. V trimming: 8 bases; J trimming: 1 base; junction bases outside the gene matches: 4. The CDR3 length is 13 residues. The CDR3: CASVGQPNTEAFF. The CDR3, as DNA: TGTGCCAGCGTGGGACAGCCGAACACTGAAGCTTTCTTT.

This chain links TRBV2 with TRBJ1-2, with a weak D call TRBD1 (6 bases). The CDR3 sequence is 14 residues long. The germline gives CDR1 SNHLY, CDR2 FYNNEI. The V gene lost 7 bases and the J gene lost 2 bases, with 14 bases spanning the gap. The CDR3 nucleotides are TGTGCCAGCACTCCGACTCAGGGGAACTATGGCTACACCTTC. It codes for CASTPTQGNYGYTF.

V gene TRBV6-5 combines with J gene TRBJ1-1; D may be TRBD1 (5 bases). Germline CDR1 reads MNHEY; CDR2 reads SVGAGI. Trimming left V 6 bases short and J 0 bases short, with 14 bases between. This CDR3 is built from 15 residues. CDR3 nucleotide sequence: TGTGCCAGCAGAAAGACAGCCCTCATGAACACTGAAGCTTTCTTT. Protein product: CASRKTALMNTEAFF.

The chain employs TRBV6-5 and TRBJ2-3; D gene uncertain. CDR3 length equals 12 residues. V was cut by 4 bases and J by 0 bases, with 2 bases left in between. Germline-derived CDR1 and CDR2 are MNHEY and SVGAGI. CDR3 in amino acids: CASSSSTDTQYF. In nucleotides, the CDR3 is TGTGCCAGCAGTTCGAGCACAGATACGCAGTATTTT.

The chain employs TRBV5-8 and TRBJ1-2; D ambiguous. Trimming left V 2 bases short and J 3 bases short, with 8 bases between. Germline CDR1 is SGHTS and CDR2 is YDEGEE. This CDR3 spans 13 amino acids. The CDR3: CASSFGLDYGYTF. As DNA, the CDR3 is TGTGCCAGCAGCTTCGGACTGGACTATGGCTACACCTTC.

The rearrangement joins TRBV7-9 to TRBJ2-7; the match to TRBD2 covers 9 bases. The CDR3 totals 15 residues. V lost 5 bases, J lost 2 bases, and 7 bases stayed unmatched. In germline, CDR1 is SEHNR, CDR2 FQNEAQ (reference sequence). CDR3 in amino acids: CASSNSAGGPYEQYF. The CDR3, as DNA: TGTGCCAGCAGCAATTCGGCGGGAGGGCCCTACGAGCAGTACTTC.

The V and J genes are TRBV10-3 and TRBJ2-5, with 11 bases matching TRBD1. This CDR3 has 15 amino acids. The V gene's germline CDR1 is ENHRY and CDR2 SYGVKD. Unmatched junction bases numbered 3, after V lost 2 bases and J lost 4 bases. CDR3 sequence: CAISEDGTGGETQYF. CDR3 in DNA: TGTGCCATCAGTGAGGATGGGACAGGGGGAGAGACCCAGTACTTC.

This chain joins TRBV19 and TRBJ1-1; 9 positions agree with TRBD1. The CDR3 covers 16 residues. The trim removed 3 bases at V and 3 bases at J, leaving 8 bases unmatched. CDR1 and CDR2 from the germline V gene are LNHDA and SQIVND (reference sequence). The CDR3 nucleotides are TGTGCCAGTAGTATCCCGGACAGGGGTAGGGACACTGAAGCTTTCTTT. Amino acids: CASSIPDRGRDTEAFF.

This rearrangement joins TRBV5-1 to TRBJ2-6; weak D call: TRBD2 (7 bases). The CDR3 covers 18 residues. V lost 2 bases, J lost 0 bases, and 15 bases lay in between. Germline V gene data show CDR1 as SGHRS and CDR2 as YFSETQ. The CDR3 loop is CASSLTGGRVSGANVLTF. For the CDR3, the DNA is TGCGCCAGCAGCTTAACGGGGGGCCGAGTCTCTGGGGCCAACGTCCTGACTTTC. The complete variable domain, with remaining parts taken from reference TRBV5-1 and TRBJ2-6, reads KAGVTQTPRYLIKTRGQQVTLSCSPISGHRSVSWYQQTPGQGLQFLFEYFSETQRNKGNFPGRFSGRQFSNSRSEMNVSTLELGDSALYLCASSLTGGRVSGANVLTFGAGSRLTVL.

CDR3 sequence (DNA): TGCGCCAGCAGCCAATATACAGGGTCGGGGGAGCAGTACTTC. Its protein product is CASSQYTGSGEQYF. V and J are TRBV4-1 and TRBJ2-7; weak D call: TRBD1 (6 bases). Germline V gives CDR1 MGHRA, CDR2 YSYEKL. The CDR3 loop spans 14 amino acids. Trimming pared 2 bases from V and 7 bases from J, leaving 15 bases between.

The chain employs TRBV7-2 and TRBJ2-7, with D possibly matching TRBD2 (5 bases). This CDR3 comprises 16 residues. Trimming took off 4 bases at V and 3 bases at J, with 19 bases between the two ends. Germline CDR1 reads SGHTA; CDR2 reads FQGNSA. The CDR3 bases are TGTGCCAGCAGCTACTCCCCATCGGGGATCGGCTACGAGCAGTACTTC. Translated, it gives CASSYSPSGIGYEQYF.

With regard to this clone: This CDR3 is also generated by other DNA sequences in the sample. The chain recombines TRBV7-9 with TRBJ2-7; possible D gene TRBD1, 5 bases. This CDR3 contains 12 residues. Germline CDR1 and CDR2: SEHNR and FQNEAQ (reference sequence). V was shortened by 2 bases and J by 4 bases, with 6 bases between the two germline ends. CDR3 in DNA: TGTGCCAGCAGCTTACAGGGATACGAGCAGTACTTC. Its translation is CASSLQGYEQYF.

The rearrangement joins TRBV4-1 to TRBJ2-5, with D possibly TRBD2 on 5 matching bases. V lost 4 bases to trimming and J lost 3 bases, with 27 bases between them. Germline CDR1 reads MGHRA; CDR2 reads YSYEKL. CDR3 length equals 19 residues. CDR3 amino acids: CASSRSGISADLREETQYF. As DNA, the CDR3 is TGCGCCAGCAGCCGTTCGGGGATATCGGCGGATCTTCGTGAAGAGACCCAGTACTTC.

In its sample, this clone was seen a few times. At one of its ends the junction is not consistent with the germline gene, which may arise from a read error. The chain recombines TRBV7-9 with TRBJ2-1, with D perhaps TRBD2 (5 bases). This CDR3 has 15 amino acids. CDR1 SEHNR and CDR2 FQNEAQ come from the germline V gene (reference sequence). CDR3 residues: CSSSLSRGRDNEQFF. Written as DNA, the CDR3 is TGTTCCAGCAGCTTATCCCGCGGGCGCGACAATGAGCAGTTCTTC. Full variable domain (remainder filled in from reference TRBV7-9 and TRBJ2-1): DTGVSQNPRHKITKRGQNVTFRCDPISEHNRLYWYRQTLGQGPEFLTYFQNEAQLEKSRLLSDRFSAERPKGSFSTLEIQRTEQGDSAMYLCSSSLSRGRDNEQFFGPGTRLTVL.

V usage is TRBV5-1 and J usage is TRBJ1-1; D is perhaps TRBD1 (5 bases). The CDR3 is 13 residues long. CDR1 is SGHRS and CDR2 is YFSETQ in the germline V gene. V gave up 3 bases and J gave up 2 bases, with 8 bases separating them. The CDR3 protein is CASSSTDNTEAFF. In DNA, the CDR3 is TGCGCCAGCAGCTCGACAGATAACACTGAAGCTTTCTTT.

This clone was found once. This chain uses TRBV30 with TRBJ2-7; 15 bases align to TRBD2. Looked up from germline, CDR1 is GTSNPN and CDR2 is SVGIG (reference sequence). V lost 2 bases and J lost 6; bases outside the gene matches: 8. The CDR3 contains 16 residues. Written as DNA, the CDR3 is TGTGCCTGGAGTTCCGGACTAGCGGGGGGGTTTTTCGAGCAGTACTTC. Translation: CAWSSGLAGGFFEQYF.

The rearrangement links TRBV6-1 to TRBJ2-1; TRBD2 aligns across 8 bases. The CDR3 has 16 amino acids. V was pared by 4 bases and J by 6 bases, with 11 bases of the junction left unmatched. Germline assignment: CDR1 MNHNS and CDR2 SASEGT. Here the CDR3 reads CASSGASGRRGNEQFF. The DNA for the CDR3 is TGTGCCAGCAGTGGGGCGAGCGGGAGACGAGGCAATGAGCAGTTCTTC.

This chain connects TRBV5-4 to TRBJ2-4; 7 nucleotides match TRBD1. The CDR3 length is 15 residues. After removal of 3 bases from V and 6 bases from J, the junction contained 9 bases not matched to a gene. The V gene's germline CDR1 is SGHNT and CDR2 YYREEE (reference sequence). The CDR3 DNA is TGTGCCAGCAGCTACTCCGGGACAGTACGAAACATTCAGTACTTC. Amino acid sequence: CASSYSGTVRNIQYF.

V gene TRBV11-2 combines with J gene TRBJ1-4; TRBD1 matches 9 bases. Trimming took 3 bases from V and 8 from J; bases not matched to a gene: 4. Germline V lookup: CDR1 SGHAT, CDR2 FQNNGV. The CDR3 has 14 amino acids. The CDR3 reads CASSFGQGREKLFF. CDR3 nucleotide sequence: TGTGCCAGCAGCTTCGGACAGGGGAGGGAAAAACTGTTTTTT.

This sequence joins TRBV10-3 and TRBJ1-5; TRBD1 matches 11 bases. The germline CDR1 and CDR2 sequences are ENHRY and SYGVKD. Trimming cost V 4 bases and J 3 bases; bases outside gene matches: 5. The CDR3 totals 16 residues. In DNA form, the CDR3 reads TGTGCCATCAGTGGGGGACAGGGGGTTTCCAATCAGCCCCAGCATTTT. Residues: CAISGGQGVSNQPQHF.